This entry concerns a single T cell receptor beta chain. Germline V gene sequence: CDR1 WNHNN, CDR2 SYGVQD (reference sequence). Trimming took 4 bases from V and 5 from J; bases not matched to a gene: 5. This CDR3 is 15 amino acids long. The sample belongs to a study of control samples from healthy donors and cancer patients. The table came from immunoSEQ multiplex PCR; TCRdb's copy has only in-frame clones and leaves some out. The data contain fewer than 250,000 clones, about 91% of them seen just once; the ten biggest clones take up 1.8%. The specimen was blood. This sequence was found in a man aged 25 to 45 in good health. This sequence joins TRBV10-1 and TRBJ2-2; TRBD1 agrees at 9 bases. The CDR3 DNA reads TGCGCCAGCAGTGGAGCCGGGACAGGGACCGGGGAGCTGTTTTTT. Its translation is CASSGAGTGTGELFF.